Reported below is one T cell receptor beta chain. Trimming cost V 3 bases and J 10 bases, with 13 bases left between them. The germline V gene has CDR1 SGHVS and CDR2 FNYEAQ. This CDR3 has 14 amino acids. The sequencing template was cDNA reverse transcribed from extracted RNA. Sequencing was performed with immunoSEQ multiplex PCR; in TCRdb, only in-frame clones are kept and a portion is missing. There are some 100,000 clones in the sample; roughly two fifths occur only once, and approximately 3.3% lies in the top ten. This sample stems from a study of CD8+ T cells in alopecia areata. The investigators collected lesional scalp punch biopsies and peripheral blood from alopecia areata patients.

This receptor was identified in a human donor with alopecia areata. Input material: CD4+ T cells sorted from blood. The chain employs TRBV7-6 and TRBJ1-6, with D possibly being TRBD1 (6 bases). The CDR3 loop reads CASSFEQGKSPLHF. The CDR3 nucleotides read TGTGCCAGCAGCTTTGAGCAGGGGAAATCACCCCTCCACTTT.